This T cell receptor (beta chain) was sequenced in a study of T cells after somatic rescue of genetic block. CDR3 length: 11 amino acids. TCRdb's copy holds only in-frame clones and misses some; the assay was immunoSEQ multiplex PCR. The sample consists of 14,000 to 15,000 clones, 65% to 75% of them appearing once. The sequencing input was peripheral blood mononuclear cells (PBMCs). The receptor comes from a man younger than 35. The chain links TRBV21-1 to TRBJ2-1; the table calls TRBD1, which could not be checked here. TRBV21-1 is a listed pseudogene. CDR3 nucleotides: TGTGCCAGCACCAGGGGGCGCCCACAGTTCTTC. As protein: CASTRGRPQFF.